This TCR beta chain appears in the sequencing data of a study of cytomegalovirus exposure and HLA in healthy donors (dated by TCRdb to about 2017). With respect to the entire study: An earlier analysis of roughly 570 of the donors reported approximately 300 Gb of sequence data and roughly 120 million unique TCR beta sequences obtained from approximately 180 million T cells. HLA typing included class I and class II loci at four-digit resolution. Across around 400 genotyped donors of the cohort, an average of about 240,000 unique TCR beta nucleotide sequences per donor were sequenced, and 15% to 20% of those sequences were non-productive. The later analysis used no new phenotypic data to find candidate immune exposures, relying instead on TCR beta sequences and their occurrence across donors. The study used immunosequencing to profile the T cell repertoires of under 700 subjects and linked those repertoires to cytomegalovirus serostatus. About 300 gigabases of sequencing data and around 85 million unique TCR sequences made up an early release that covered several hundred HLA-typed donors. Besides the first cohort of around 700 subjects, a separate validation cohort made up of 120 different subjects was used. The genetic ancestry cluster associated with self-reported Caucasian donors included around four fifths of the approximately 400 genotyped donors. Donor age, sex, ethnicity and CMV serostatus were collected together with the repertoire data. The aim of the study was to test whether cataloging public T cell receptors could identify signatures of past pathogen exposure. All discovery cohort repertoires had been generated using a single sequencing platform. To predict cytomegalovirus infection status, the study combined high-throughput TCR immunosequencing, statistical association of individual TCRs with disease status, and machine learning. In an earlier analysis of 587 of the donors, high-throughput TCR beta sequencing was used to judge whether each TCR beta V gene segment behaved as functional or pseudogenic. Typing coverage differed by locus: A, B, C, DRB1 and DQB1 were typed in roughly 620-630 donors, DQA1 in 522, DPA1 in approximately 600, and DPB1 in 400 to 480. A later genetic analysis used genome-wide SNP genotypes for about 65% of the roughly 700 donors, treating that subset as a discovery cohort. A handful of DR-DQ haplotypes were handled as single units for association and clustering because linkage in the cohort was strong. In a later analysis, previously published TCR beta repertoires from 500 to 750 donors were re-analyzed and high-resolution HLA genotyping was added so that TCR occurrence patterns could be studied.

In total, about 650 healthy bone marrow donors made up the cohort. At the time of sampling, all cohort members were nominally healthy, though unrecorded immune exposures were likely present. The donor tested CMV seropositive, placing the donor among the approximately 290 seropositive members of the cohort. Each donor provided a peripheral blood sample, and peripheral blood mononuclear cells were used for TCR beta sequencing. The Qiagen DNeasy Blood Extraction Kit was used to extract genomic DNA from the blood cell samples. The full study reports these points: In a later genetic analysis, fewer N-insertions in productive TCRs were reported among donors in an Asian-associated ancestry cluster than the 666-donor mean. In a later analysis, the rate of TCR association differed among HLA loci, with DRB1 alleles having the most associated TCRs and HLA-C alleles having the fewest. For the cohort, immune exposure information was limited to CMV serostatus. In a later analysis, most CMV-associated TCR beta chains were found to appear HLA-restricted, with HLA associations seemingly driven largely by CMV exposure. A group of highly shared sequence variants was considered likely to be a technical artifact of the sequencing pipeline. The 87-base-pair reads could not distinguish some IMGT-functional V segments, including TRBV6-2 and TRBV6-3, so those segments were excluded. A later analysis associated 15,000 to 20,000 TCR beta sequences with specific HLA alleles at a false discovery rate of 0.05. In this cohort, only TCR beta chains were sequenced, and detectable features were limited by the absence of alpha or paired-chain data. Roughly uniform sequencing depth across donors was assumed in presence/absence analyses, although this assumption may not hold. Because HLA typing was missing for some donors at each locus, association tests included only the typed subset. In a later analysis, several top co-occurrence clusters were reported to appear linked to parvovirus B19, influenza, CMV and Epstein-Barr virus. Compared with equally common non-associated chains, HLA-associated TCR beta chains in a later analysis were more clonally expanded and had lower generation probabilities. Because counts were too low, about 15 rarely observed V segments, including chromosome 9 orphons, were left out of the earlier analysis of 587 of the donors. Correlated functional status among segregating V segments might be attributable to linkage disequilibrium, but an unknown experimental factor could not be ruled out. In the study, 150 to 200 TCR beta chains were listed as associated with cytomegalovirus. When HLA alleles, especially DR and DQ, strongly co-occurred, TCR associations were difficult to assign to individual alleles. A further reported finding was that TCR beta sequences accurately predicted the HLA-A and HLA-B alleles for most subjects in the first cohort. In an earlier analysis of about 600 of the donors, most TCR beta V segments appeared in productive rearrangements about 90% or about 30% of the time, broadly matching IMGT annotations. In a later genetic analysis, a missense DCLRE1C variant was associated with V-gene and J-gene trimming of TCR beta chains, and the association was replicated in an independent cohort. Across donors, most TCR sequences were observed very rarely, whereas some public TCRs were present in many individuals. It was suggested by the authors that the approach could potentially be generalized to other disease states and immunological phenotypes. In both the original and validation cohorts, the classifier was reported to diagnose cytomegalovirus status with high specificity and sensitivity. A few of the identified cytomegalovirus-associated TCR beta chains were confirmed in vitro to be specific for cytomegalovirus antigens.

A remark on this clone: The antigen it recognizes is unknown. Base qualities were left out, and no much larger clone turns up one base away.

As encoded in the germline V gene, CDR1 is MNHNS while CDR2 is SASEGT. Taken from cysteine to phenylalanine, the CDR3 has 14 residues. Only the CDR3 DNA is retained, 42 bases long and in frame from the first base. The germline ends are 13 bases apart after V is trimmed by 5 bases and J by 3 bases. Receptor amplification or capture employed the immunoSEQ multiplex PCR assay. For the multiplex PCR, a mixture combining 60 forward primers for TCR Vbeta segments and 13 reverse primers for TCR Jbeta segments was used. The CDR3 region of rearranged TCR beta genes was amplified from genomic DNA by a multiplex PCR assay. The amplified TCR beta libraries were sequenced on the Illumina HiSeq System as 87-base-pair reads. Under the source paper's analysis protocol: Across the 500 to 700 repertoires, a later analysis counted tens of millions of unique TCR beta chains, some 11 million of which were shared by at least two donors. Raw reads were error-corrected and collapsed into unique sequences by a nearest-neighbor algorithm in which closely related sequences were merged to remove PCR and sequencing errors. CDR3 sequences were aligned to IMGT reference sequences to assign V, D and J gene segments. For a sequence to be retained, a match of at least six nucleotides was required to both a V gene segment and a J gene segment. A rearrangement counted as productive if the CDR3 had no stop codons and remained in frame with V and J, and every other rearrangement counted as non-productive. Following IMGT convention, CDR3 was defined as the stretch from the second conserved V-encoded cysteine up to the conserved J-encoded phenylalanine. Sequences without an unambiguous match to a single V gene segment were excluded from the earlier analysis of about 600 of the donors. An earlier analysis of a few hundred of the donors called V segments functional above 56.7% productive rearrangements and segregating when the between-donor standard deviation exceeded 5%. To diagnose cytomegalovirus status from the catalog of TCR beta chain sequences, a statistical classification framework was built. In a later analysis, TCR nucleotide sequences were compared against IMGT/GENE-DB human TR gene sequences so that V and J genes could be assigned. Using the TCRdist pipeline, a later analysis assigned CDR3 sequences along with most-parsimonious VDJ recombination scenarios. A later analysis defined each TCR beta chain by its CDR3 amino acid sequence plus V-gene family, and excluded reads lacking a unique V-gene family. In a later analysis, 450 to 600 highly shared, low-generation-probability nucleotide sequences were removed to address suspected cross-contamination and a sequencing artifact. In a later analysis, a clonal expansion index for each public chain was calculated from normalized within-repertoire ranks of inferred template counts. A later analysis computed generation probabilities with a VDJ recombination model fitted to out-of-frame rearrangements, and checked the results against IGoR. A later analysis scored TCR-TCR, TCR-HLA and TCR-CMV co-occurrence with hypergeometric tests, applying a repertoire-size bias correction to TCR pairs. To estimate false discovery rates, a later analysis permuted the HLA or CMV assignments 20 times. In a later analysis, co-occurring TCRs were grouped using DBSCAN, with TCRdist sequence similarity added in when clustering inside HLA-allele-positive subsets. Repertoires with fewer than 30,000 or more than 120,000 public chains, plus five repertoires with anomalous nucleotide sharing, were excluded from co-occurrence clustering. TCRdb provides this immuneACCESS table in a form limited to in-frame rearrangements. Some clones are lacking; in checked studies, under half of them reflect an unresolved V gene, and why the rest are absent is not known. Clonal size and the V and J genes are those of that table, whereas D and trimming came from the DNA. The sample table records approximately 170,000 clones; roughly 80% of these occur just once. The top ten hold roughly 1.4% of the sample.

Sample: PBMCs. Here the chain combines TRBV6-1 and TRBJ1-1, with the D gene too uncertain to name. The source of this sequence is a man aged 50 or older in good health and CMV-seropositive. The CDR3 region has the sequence CASSRMRGDTEAFF. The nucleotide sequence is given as TGTGCCAGCAGTCGTATGCGAGGAGACACTGAAGCTTTCTTT.